One T cell receptor (beta chain) is described in this entry. Its specificity is unknown. The sample is drawn from a study of monozygotic twins with inflammatory bowel disease. Findings and caveats of the study: Against healthy co-twins, IBD patients had lower TCRbeta diversity (measured by inverse Simpson). The study supported no single strong signal or clonotype linked to IBD.

Germline V gene data show CDR1 as DFQATT and CDR2 as SNEGSKA (reference sequence). This CDR3 contains 13 residues. TCRdb reprocessed the 5' RACE reads and keeps a single row for each CDR3 protein, giving no DNA. This table holds over 350,000 distinct CDR3 sequences. The rearrangement joins TRBV20-1 to TRBJ2-3; TCRdb's D call, TRBD1, is unchecked because there is no DNA. This TCR was recovered from a human donor with ulcerative colitis or Crohn's disease, or a healthy co-twin of an affected twin (not recorded which). The sequencing input was blood. CDR3 residues: CSARKGGTDTQYF.